What follows are 22 T cell receptor beta chains derived from one specimen sequenced in a study of T cells after yellow fever vaccination. MiXCR, run by TCRdb on the 5' RACE reads, gives a single entry per CDR3 protein. The sample includes under 550,000 distinct CDR3 sequences, 21% seen only once; the top ten take 16%. The sample here was PBMCs, taken less than 25 days after the first yellow fever vaccination. These receptors originate from a man aged 18-30 years who received the YFV17D yellow fever vaccine.

This clonotype occurred a few times. This rearrangement joins TRBV3-1 to TRBJ1-2; no firm D call. Germline-derived CDR1 and CDR2 are LGHDT and YNNKEL (reference sequence). Trimming took 0 bases from V and 5 from J, leaving 13 bases between them. The CDR3 spans 15 residues. Here the CDR3 reads CASSQDGSVGYGYTF. DNA of the CDR3: TGTGCCAGCAGCCAAGACGGGTCGGTTGGATATGGCTACACCTTC.

The chain combines TRBV6-6 with TRBJ2-7; D is ambiguous. The ends were cut back, 8 bases at V and 1 base at J, with 9 bases in the middle. This CDR3 is built from 12 residues. The V gene's germline CDR1 is MNHNY and CDR2 SVGAGI (reference sequence). CDR3 region: CASGWGSYEQYV. The DNA of the CDR3 is TGTGCCAGCGGTTGGGGATCCTACGAGCAGTACGTC.

The rearrangement uses TRBV6-1 and TRBJ2-1, with 7 bases aligning to TRBD2. Germline loops: CDR1 MNHNS, CDR2 SASEGT. V was clipped by 6 bases and J by 5 bases; unmatched bases: 10. This CDR3 region has 15 residues. CDR3 loop: CASRGWAGENNEQFF. The CDR3 coding sequence is TGTGCCAGCAGGGGCTGGGCGGGGGAGAACAATGAGCAGTTCTTC.

This clonotype was detected many times. In DNA form, the CDR3 reads TGCGCCAGCAGCTTGGTTGGCGGTAAGGGGGTCTACGAGCAGTACGTC. Its translation is CASSLVGGKGVYEQYV. The genes are TRBV5-1 and TRBJ2-7; D is possibly TRBD1 (6 bases). The germline V gene encodes CDR1 SGHRS and CDR2 YFSETQ. Trimming removed 0 bases at V and 3 bases at J, with 16 bases between. CDR3 size: 16 residues.

This clonotype was observed a few times. The V call is TRBV3-1, the J call TRBJ2-5, with TRBD2 as a possible D gene (6 bases). The CDR3 has 17 amino acids. The V gene's germline CDR1 is LGHDT and CDR2 YNNKEL (reference sequence). V was clipped by 10 bases and J by 2 bases, with 26 bases between them. CDR3 amino acids: CATTQVVIAVSQETQYF. The CDR3 DNA sequence: TGTGCCACCACCCAAGTAGTGATAGCGGTGTCACAAGAGACCCAGTACTTC.

Only a few counts were recorded for this clonotype. V gene TRBV7-2 combines with J gene TRBJ1-3; TRBD1 agrees at 7 bases. CDR1 is SGHTA, CDR2 FQGNSA, per germline. This CDR3 has 12 residues. V trimming: 10 bases; J trimming: 7 bases; junction bases outside the gene matches: 7. In nucleotides, the CDR3 is TGTGCCACCAGGGGGGGGGCGAACACCATATATTTT. Protein product: CATRGGANTIYF.

The CDR3 nucleotides read TGTGCCAGCAGTGAACAGGTGACGGTAGCCTACGAGCAGTACTTC. This sequence encodes CASSEQVTVAYEQYF. This chain connects TRBV6-1 to TRBJ2-7, with no clear D. Per germline, CDR1 MNHNS and CDR2 SASEGT. Trimming took 2 bases from V and 2 from J, leaving 13 bases between them. The CDR3 is 15 amino acids.

The genes are TRBV19 and TRBJ1-5; D gene ambiguous. Trimming took 5 bases from V and 9 from J, leaving 14 bases between them. The CDR3 is made up of 13 amino acids. Germline loops: CDR1 LNHDA, CDR2 SQIVND (reference sequence). Here the CDR3 reads CASSEAGKRPQHF. The CDR3 DNA is TGTGCCAGTAGTGAAGCAGGTAAACGGCCCCAGCATTTT. Full variable domain (outside the CDR3, taken from reference TRBV19 and TRBJ1-5): DGGITQSPKYLFRKEGQNVTLSCEQNLNHDAMYWYRQDPGQGLRLIYYSQIVNDFQKGDIAEGYSVSREKKESFPLTVTSAQKNPTAFYLCASSEAGKRPQHFGDGTRLSIL.

The V gene is TRBV27, the J gene TRBJ2-7; TRBD1 agrees at 7 bases. CDR3 size: 14 residues. V lost 5 bases, J lost 2 bases, and 6 bases stayed unmatched. The V gene's germline CDR1 is MNHEY and CDR2 SMNVEV (reference sequence). The CDR3 spells CASSHRGQAYEQYF. DNA of the CDR3: TGTGCCAGCAGTCACCGAGGACAGGCCTACGAGCAGTACTTC.

This chain joins TRBV18 and TRBJ2-6, with 7 bases lining up with TRBD1. Germline V gene lookup returns CDR1 KGHSH and CDR2 LQKENI. There are 21 residues in the CDR3. Trimming at V came to 1 base and at J to 0 bases, leaving 15 bases not matched to a gene. The CDR3 DNA reads as TGTGCCAGCTCACCACTCAAATTTCTGGGGACAGCCGACTCTGGGGCCAACGTCCTGACTTTC. Translated: CASSPLKFLGTADSGANVLTF.

The chain links TRBV6-2 or TRBV6-3 to TRBJ2-1, with D perhaps matching TRBD1 (5 bases). Trimming took off 10 bases at V and 4 bases at J, with 8 bases between the two ends. Per germline, CDR1 MNHEY and CDR2 SVGEGT. The CDR3 sequence is 11 residues long. CDR3 nucleotide sequence: TGTGCCACCAAGGGGTACAATGAGCAGTTCTTC. It encodes CATKGYNEQFF.

This chain uses TRBV18 with TRBJ2-5; tentatively, D is TRBD1 or TRBD2 (6 bases each). Trimming cost V 3 bases and J 7 bases, with 15 bases left between them. Germline loops: CDR1 KGHSH, CDR2 LQKENI. The CDR3 sequence is 14 residues long. CDR3 in amino acids: CASSPRQVEGTQYF. The CDR3 nucleotides read TGTGCCAGCTCACCTCGACAGGTGGAGGGGACCCAGTACTTC.

V gene TRBV10-2 combines with J gene TRBJ1-5; D is possibly TRBD1 (5 bases). V was shortened by 8 bases and J by 4 bases, with 18 bases between the two germline ends. Per the germline V gene, CDR1 is WSHSY and CDR2 is SAAADI. This CDR3 is built from 15 residues. The CDR3 is CASHPRGGGNQPQHF. The DNA for the CDR3 is TGCGCCAGCCACCCACGGGGTGGGGGAAATCAGCCCCAGCATTTT.

This clonotype has a handful of counts. The chain uses TRBV5-4 and TRBJ1-2, with TRBD1 as a possible D gene (5 bases). CDR1 and CDR2 (germline): SGHNT, YYREEE (reference sequence). Trimming left V 5 bases short and J 7 bases short, with 15 bases between. This CDR3 has 13 amino acids. Here the CDR3 reads CASSPGAWGGYTF. The CDR3 nucleotides read TGTGCCAGCAGTCCCGGGGCATGGGGTGGCTACACCTTC. Full variable domain (missing parts from reference TRBV5-4 and TRBJ1-2): ETGVTQSPTHLIKTRGQQVTLRCSSQSGHNTVSWYQQALGQGPQFIFQYYREEENGRGNFPPRFSGLQFPNYSSELNVNALELDDSALYLCASSPGAWGGYTFGSGTRLTVV.

This clonotype was detected only a few times. This chain connects TRBV12-3 or TRBV12-4 to TRBJ2-1, with D possibly called TRBD1 or TRBD2 (5 bases each). CDR3 length equals 13 residues. Deletions cut 3 bases from V and 12 bases from J, with 15 bases between. The CDR3 sequence: CASSLGDLQGQFF. The CDR3 region has the DNA TGTGCCAGCAGTTTGGGGGATCTTCAAGGGCAGTTCTTC.

V usage is TRBV6-2 or TRBV6-3 and J usage is TRBJ1-4; TRBD1 is a possible D gene (5 bases). Germline V lookup: CDR1 MNHEY, CDR2 SVGEGT. CDR3 size: 14 residues. Deletions cut 8 bases from V and 4 bases from J, with 14 bases between. The CDR3 here is CASSRGLINEKLFF. The CDR3 DNA reads TGTGCCAGCTCACGGGGACTGATTAATGAAAAACTGTTTTTT.

The gene calls are TRBV9 and TRBJ1-2; 8 nucleotides match TRBD1. V lost 3 bases and J lost 4; bases outside the gene matches: 8. The length of the CDR3 is 15 residues. Germline V gene lookup returns CDR1 SGDLS and CDR2 YYNGEE. The CDR3 reads CASSAQGAQSYGYTF. CDR3 DNA: TGTGCCAGCAGCGCGCAGGGGGCGCAAAGCTATGGCTACACCTTC.

The CDR3 region is CASSFGQVYEQYV. CDR3 DNA: TGTGCCAGCAGCTTCGGACAAGTCTACGAGCAGTACGTC. The J gene is TRBJ2-7, the V gene TRBV7-9, with D possibly TRBD1 on 5 matching bases. The germline CDR1 and CDR2 sequences are SEHNR and FQNEAQ (reference sequence). The V gene lost 3 bases and the J gene lost 3 bases, with 9 bases spanning the gap. This CDR3 is 13 amino acids long.

This clonotype was seen a handful of times. The chain recombines TRBV5-5 with TRBJ2-3; no reliable D call. V lost 5 bases and J 1 base, leaving 23 bases between the germline ends. CDR3 length equals 18 residues. The germline gives CDR1 SGHKS, CDR2 YYEKEE (reference sequence). CDR3 in DNA: TGTGCCAGCAGGACCGACTTCTCTGACCTTCCTCGCACAGATACGCAGTATTTT. It yields the protein CASRTDFSDLPRTDTQYF.

V and J are TRBV4-3 and TRBJ2-7; perhaps TRBD2 as D (5 bases). Germline-derived CDR1 and CDR2 are LGHNA and YSLEER. The length of the CDR3 is 16 residues. Trimming pared 0 bases from V and 3 bases from J, leaving 15 bases between. CDR3 residues: CASSQESGSPRYEQYF. CDR3 in DNA: TGCGCCAGCAGCCAAGAATCGGGGTCTCCCCGCTACGAGCAGTACTTC.

The chain joins TRBV11-2 to TRBJ2-4, with D tentatively TRBD1 or TRBD2 (5 bases each). CDR1 and CDR2 from the germline V gene are SGHAT and FQNNGV. The V end was cut by 2 bases, the J end by 2 bases, with 16 bases between. The CDR3 is 17 amino acids. CDR3 DNA: TGTGCCAGCAGCTTACGGTGGGGGATAGGGACCAAAAACATTCAGTACTTC. It codes for CASSLRWGIGTKNIQYF.

The genes are TRBV5-1 and TRBJ2-2; weak D call: TRBD1 (6 bases). V gave up 4 bases and J gave up 1 base, with 17 bases separating them. This CDR3 has 17 residues. CDR1 and CDR2 from the germline V gene are SGHRS and YFSETQ. CDR3 DNA: TGCGCCAGCAGCCTAATCCCGGGACAAGAGAACACCGGGGAGCTGTTTTTT. Residues: CASSLIPGQENTGELFF.